This T cell receptor beta chain appears in the sequencing data of a study of shared clonotypes between healthy human individuals. Study-wide findings and caveats: Rarefaction gave evidence that sorted-subset sequencing remained incomplete despite large depth. Four donors shared approximately 5% of their naive CD4 clonotypes.

Donors comprised healthy HIV-negative adults lacking recent acute infections or vaccinations. Sequencing was performed with immunoSEQ multiplex PCR; in TCRdb, only in-frame clones are kept and a portion is missing. Of about 1,500,000 clones listed, roughly 95% are singletons. On this clone: What it binds is not known.

Sequencing was performed on naive CD4+ T cells sorted from blood. Stated subset: CD45RA+ positively selected. The clonotype was recovered from a man under 40 in good health.

CDR3 coding DNA: TGTGCCAGCAGGGTGAATCCTAGCAGCTACAATGAGCAGTTCTTC. Translated: CASRVNPSSYNEQFF. This chain connects TRBV2 to TRBJ2-1; D is perhaps TRBD2 (5 bases). Per the germline V gene, CDR1 is SNHLY and CDR2 is FYNNEI. The CDR3 spans 15 residues. Trimming took off 6 bases at V and 3 bases at J, with 15 bases between the two ends.